This T cell receptor (beta chain) was recorded in a study of Graves' ophthalmopathy and Graves' hyperthyroidism. Amplification from RNA transcripts yielded the TCR beta CDR3 regions. RT-PCR with HTBI primers came first, then second-round multiplex PCR. TCRdb reprocessed the multiplex PCR reads via MiXCR and lists one record per CDR3 protein. The sample shows 350,000 or so distinct CDR3 sequences, under 20% of them seen only once. CDR1 and CDR2 from the germline V gene are MNHEY and SVGAGI. Trimming pared 10 bases from V and 1 base from J, leaving 10 bases between. The CDR3 is made up of 12 amino acids. This clonotype was counted ten times or more.

J is TRBJ1-1 and V is TRBV6-5; D gene uncertain. Sample: peripheral blood. This TCR was recovered from an adult man with Graves' ophthalmopathy. CDR3 in amino acids: CATGRSNTEAFF. CDR3 sequence (DNA): TGTGCCACCGGACGGTCGAACACTGAAGCTTTCTTT.